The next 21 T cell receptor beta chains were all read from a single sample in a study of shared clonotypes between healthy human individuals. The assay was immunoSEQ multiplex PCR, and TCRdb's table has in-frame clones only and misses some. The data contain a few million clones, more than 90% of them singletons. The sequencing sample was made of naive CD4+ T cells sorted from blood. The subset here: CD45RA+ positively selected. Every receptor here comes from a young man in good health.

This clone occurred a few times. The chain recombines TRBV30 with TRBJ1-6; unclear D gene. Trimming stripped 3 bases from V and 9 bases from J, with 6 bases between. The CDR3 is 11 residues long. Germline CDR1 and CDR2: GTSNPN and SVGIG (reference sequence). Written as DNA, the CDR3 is TGTGCCTGGAGCGCCTCTTCACCCCTCCACTTT. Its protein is CAWSASSPLHF.

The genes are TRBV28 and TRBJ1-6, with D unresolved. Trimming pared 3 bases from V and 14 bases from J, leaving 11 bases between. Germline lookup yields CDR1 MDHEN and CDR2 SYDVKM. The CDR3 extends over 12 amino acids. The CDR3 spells CASSLRGLALHF. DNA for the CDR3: TGTGCCAGCAGTTTGAGAGGTCTGGCCCTCCACTTT.

CDR3 sequence: CASSYGGTGNQPQHF. The CDR3 region has the DNA TGTGCCAGCAGTTACGGTGGGACAGGCAATCAGCCCCAGCATTTT. This chain uses TRBV6-6 with TRBJ1-5; 7 bases align to TRBD1. Germline CDR1 MNHNY, CDR2 SVGAGI (reference sequence). CDR3 length equals 15 residues. Germline trimming cut 2 bases from V and 2 bases from J; bases unmatched to any gene: 3.

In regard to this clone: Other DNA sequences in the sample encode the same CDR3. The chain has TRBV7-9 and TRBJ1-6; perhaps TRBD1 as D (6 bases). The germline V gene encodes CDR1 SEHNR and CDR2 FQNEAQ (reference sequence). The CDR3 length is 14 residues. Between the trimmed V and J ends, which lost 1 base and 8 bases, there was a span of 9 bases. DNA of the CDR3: TGTGCCAGCAGCTTAGTAGGGGGGGATTCACCCCTCCACTTT. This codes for CASSLVGGDSPLHF.

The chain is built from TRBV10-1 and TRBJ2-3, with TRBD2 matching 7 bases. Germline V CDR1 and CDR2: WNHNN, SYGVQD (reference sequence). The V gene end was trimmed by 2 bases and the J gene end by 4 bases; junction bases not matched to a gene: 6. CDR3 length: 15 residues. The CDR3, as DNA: TGCGCCAGCAGTGAGGGCGGGAGCGGGGCAGATACGCAGTATTTT. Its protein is CASSEGGSGADTQYF.

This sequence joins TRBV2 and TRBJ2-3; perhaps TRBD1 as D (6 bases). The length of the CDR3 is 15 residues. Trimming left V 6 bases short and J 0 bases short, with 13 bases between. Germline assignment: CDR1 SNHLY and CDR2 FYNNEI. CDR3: CASSGGQTSTDTQYF. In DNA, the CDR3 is TGTGCCAGCAGCGGCGGACAGACTAGCACAGATACGCAGTATTTT.

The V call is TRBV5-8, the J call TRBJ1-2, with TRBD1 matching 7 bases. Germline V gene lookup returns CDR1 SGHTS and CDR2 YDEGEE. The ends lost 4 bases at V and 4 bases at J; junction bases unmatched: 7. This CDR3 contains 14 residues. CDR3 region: CASSPNRGFYGYTF. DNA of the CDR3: TGTGCCAGCAGCCCAAACAGGGGATTCTATGGCTACACCTTC.

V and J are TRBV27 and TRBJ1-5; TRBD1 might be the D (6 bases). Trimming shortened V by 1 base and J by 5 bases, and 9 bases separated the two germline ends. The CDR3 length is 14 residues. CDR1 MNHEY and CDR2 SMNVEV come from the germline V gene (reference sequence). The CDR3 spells CASSLFGGDQPQHF. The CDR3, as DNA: TGTGCCAGCAGTTTATTTGGGGGCGATCAGCCCCAGCATTTT.

CDR3 sequence: CASSPLAGGVFNEQFF. The CDR3 nucleotides read TGTGCCAGCTCACCGCTAGCGGGAGGCGTATTCAATGAGCAGTTCTTC. This chain joins TRBV18 and TRBJ2-1; 11 nucleotides agree with TRBD2. The CDR3 has 16 amino acids. After removal of 3 bases from V and 6 bases from J, the junction contained 7 bases not matched to a gene. Germline assignment: CDR1 KGHSH and CDR2 LQKENI.

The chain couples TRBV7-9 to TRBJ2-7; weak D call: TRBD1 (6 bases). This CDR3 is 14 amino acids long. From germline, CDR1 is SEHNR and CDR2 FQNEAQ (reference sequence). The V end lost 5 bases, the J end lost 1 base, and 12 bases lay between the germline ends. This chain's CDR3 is CASSPTDRSYEQYF. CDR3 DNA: TGTGCCAGCAGCCCCACGGACAGATCCTACGAGCAGTACTTC.

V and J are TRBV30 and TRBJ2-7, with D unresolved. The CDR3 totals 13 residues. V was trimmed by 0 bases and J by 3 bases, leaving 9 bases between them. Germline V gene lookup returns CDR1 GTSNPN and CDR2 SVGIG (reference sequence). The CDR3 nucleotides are TGTGCCTGGAGTGTAACAACCGGCTACGAGCAGTACTTC. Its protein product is CAWSVTTGYEQYF.

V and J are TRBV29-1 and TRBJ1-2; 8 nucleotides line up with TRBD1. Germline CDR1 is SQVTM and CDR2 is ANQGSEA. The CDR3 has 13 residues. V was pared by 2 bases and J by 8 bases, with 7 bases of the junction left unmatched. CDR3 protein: CSVESDREDGYTF. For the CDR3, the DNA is TGCAGCGTTGAATCGGACAGGGAAGACGGCTACACCTTC.

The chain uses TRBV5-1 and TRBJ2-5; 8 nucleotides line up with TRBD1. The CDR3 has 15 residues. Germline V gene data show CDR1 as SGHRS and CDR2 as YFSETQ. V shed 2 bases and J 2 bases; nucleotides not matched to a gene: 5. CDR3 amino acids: CASSLQGVLQETQYF. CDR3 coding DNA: TGCGCCAGCAGCTTACAGGGGGTCCTTCAAGAGACCCAGTACTTC.

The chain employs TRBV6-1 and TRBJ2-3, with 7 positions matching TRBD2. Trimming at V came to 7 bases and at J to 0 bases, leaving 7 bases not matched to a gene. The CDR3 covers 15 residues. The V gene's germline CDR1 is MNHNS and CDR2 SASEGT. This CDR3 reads CASTMSGTSTDTQYF. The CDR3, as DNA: TGTGCCAGCACCATGAGCGGGACGAGCACAGATACGCAGTATTTT.

This chain's CDR3 is CASSGQGGYEQYF. The CDR3, as DNA: TGCGCCAGCAGTGGACAGGGTGGATACGAGCAGTACTTC. The genes are TRBV10-1 and TRBJ2-7, with 7 bases identical to TRBD1. J lost 4 bases, V lost 4 bases, and 4 bases had no gene match. Looked up from germline, CDR1 is WNHNN and CDR2 is SYGVQD (reference sequence). The CDR3 extends over 13 amino acids.

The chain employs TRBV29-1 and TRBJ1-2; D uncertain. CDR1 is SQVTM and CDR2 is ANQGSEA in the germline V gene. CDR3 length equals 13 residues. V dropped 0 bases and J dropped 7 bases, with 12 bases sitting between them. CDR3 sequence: CSVEEARGSGYTF. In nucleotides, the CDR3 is TGCAGCGTTGAAGAGGCCCGGGGATCTGGCTACACCTTC. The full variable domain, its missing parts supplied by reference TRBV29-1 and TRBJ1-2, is SAVISQKPSRDICQRGTSLTIQCQVDSQVTMMFWYRQQPGQSLTLIATANQGSEATYESGFVIDKFPISRPNLTFSTLTVSNMSPEDSSIYLCSVEEARGSGYTFGSGTRLTVV.

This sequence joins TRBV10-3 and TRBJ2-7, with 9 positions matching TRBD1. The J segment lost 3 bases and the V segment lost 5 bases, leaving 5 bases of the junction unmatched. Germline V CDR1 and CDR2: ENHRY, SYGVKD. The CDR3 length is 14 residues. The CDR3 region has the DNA TGTGCCATCAGTCCGGGACAGGGTATCTACGAGCAGTACTTC. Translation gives CAISPGQGIYEQYF.

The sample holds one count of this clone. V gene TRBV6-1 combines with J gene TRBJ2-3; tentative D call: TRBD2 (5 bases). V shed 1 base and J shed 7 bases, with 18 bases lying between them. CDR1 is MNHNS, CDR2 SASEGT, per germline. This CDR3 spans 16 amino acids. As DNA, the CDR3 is TGTGCCAGCAGTGAAGTGAGCGGCGGAGTTGGACATACGCAGTATTTT. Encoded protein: CASSEVSGGVGHTQYF.

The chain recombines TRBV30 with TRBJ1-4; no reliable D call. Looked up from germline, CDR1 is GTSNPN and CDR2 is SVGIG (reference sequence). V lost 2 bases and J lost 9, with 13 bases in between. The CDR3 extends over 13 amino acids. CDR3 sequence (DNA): TGTGCCTGGAGTACAAACGCAAATAAAAAACTGTTTTTT. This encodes CAWSTNANKKLFF.

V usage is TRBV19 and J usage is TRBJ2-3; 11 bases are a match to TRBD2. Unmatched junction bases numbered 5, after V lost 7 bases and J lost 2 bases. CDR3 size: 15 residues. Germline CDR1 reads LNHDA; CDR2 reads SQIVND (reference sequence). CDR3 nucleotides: TGTGCCAGTATGAGACTAGCGGGATTCACAGATACGCAGTATTTT. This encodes CASMRLAGFTDTQYF.

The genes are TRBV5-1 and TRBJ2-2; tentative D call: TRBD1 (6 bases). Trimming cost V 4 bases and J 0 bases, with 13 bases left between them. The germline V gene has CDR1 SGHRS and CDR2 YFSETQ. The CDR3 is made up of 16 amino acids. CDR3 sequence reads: CASSHQGSANTGELFF. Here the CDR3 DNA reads TGCGCCAGCAGCCACCAGGGGAGCGCGAACACCGGGGAGCTGTTTTTT.